One sample yielded the 10 T cell receptor beta chains listed below, sequenced in a study of blood T cells in healthy people across ages. Using a J-beta primer mix together with a sample-barcoded 5' primer, a second PCR was run for roughly 6 to 11 cycles. Each CDR3 protein gets one entry after TCRdb re-called the 5' RACE reads with MiXCR. The profile shows 890,000 or so distinct CDR3 sequences, roughly 60% of them singletons. The material sequenced was blood. The source of these receptors is a man younger than 45 in good health.

The V gene is TRBV27, the J gene TRBJ1-5; D is undetermined. Trimming shortened V by 0 bases and J by 5 bases, and 8 bases separated the two germline ends. Germline values: CDR1 MNHEY, CDR2 SMNVEV (reference sequence). CDR3 length: 14 residues. DNA of the CDR3: TGTGCCAGCAGTTTATCGGTGACCCATCAGCCCCAGCATTTT. Protein sequence: CASSLSVTHQPQHF.

The chain joins TRBV15 to TRBJ2-4; 7 nucleotides agree with TRBD2. The CDR3 totals 15 residues. Losses at the gene ends were 0 bases for V and 8 bases for J; bases not matched to a gene: 7. CDR1 is LNHNV and CDR2 is YYDKDF in the germline V gene (reference sequence). The CDR3 DNA is TGTGCCACCAGCAGAGATCAACGGGGGAGGGACATTCAGTACTTC. It codes for CATSRDQRGRDIQYF.

The sample holds a few counts of this clonotype. The J gene is TRBJ1-2, the V gene TRBV5-1; 7 bases line up with TRBD1. V lost 3 bases and J lost 1; bases outside the gene matches: 3. The CDR3 runs 14 residues. Germline loops: CDR1 SGHRS, CDR2 YFSETQ. CDR3: CASSWDSVNYGYTF. For the CDR3, the DNA is TGCGCCAGCAGCTGGGACAGCGTTAACTATGGCTACACCTTC.

This CDR3 is CASTTSQGNGATNEKLFF. The CDR3 DNA follows: TGTGCCAGCACCACTTCGCAGGGGAACGGTGCAACTAATGAAAAACTGTTTTTT. V gene TRBV25-1 combines with J gene TRBJ1-4; D may be TRBD1 (6 bases). This CDR3 is built from 18 residues. The germline V and J ends were trimmed by 7 bases and 0 bases, with 21 bases remaining between them. Germline CDR1 reads MGHDK; CDR2 reads SYGVNS.

This sequence joins TRBV10-3 and TRBJ2-5; D may be TRBD2 (5 bases). CDR1 is ENHRY, CDR2 SYGVKD, per germline. V lost 4 bases and J 4 bases, leaving 13 bases between the germline ends. The CDR3 runs to 14 residues. CDR3 bases: TGTGCCATCAGTGGAATTGGACTGACAGAGACCCAGTACTTC. Translation: CAISGIGLTETQYF.

Details on this clonotype: A read error may produce the germline difference seen at one junction end. The chain recombines TRBV5-1 with TRBJ2-3, with D unclear. Germline assignment: CDR1 SGHRS and CDR2 YFSETQ. CDR3 size: 14 residues. CDR3 bases: TGCGCCAGCAGGTTGGAGACTAGCACAGATACGCAGTATTTT. It yields the protein CASRLETSTDTQYF.

This sequence joins TRBV25-1 and TRBJ2-6; D unclear. Germline V gene sequence: CDR1 MGHDK, CDR2 SYGVNS. The V end was cut by 8 bases, the J end by 8 bases, with 10 bases between. The CDR3 has 12 amino acids. The CDR3 sequence is CASEGPPNVLTF. CDR3 DNA sequence: TGTGCCAGCGAAGGGCCTCCCAACGTCCTGACTTTC.

The V call is TRBV13, the J call TRBJ2-5, with TRBD2 matching over 7 bases. The end of the DNA is better explained by TRBJ2-7, so the J call may be wrong. Germline V gene sequence: CDR1 PRHDT, CDR2 FYEKMQ (reference sequence). The CDR3 has 15 amino acids. CDR3 nucleotide sequence: TGTGCCAGCAGCTCTAGGGAGGGTATTAGGTACGAGCAGTACTTC. This sequence encodes CASSSREGIRYEQYF.

The chain couples TRBV28 to TRBJ2-3, with a possible D match to TRBD1 (6 bases). Germline V gene data show CDR1 as MDHEN and CDR2 as SYDVKM. The CDR3 consists of 15 residues. V gave up 6 bases and J gave up 4 bases, with 17 bases separating them. For the CDR3, the DNA is TGTGCCAGCAGCTCAACAGGGTTTCTACCAGATACGCAGTATTTT. It specifies CASSSTGFLPDTQYF.

The chain has TRBV3-1 and TRBJ2-7; TRBD2 aligns across 13 bases. CDR1 and CDR2 from the germline V gene are LGHDT and YNNKEL (reference sequence). The CDR3 length is 15 residues. V lost 1 base and J lost 5; bases outside the gene matches: 2. CDR3 residues: CASSQGLAGGHEQYF. As DNA, the CDR3 is TGTGCCAGCAGCCAAGGACTAGCGGGGGGTCACGAGCAGTACTTC.